The clone carrying this T cell receptor (beta chain) has only a few counts. Antigen unknown. Diagnostic decisions used clinical symptoms, serum thyroxine and TRAb, thyroid ultrasound and orbital computed tomography. This record belongs to a study of T cells in Graves' hyperthyroidism and ophthalmopathy. Findings of the study overall: The model's output predicted ophthalmopathy at a median of around 7 months prior to onset.

This CDR3 has 11 amino acids. J was trimmed by 8 bases and V by 6 bases; bases with no gene match: 1. The source material, RNA transcripts, was used to amplify TCR beta CDR3 regions. The study used the HTBI primer set for a first-round RT-PCR of the TCR CDR3. A single record per CDR3 protein comes from TCRdb applying MiXCR to the multiplex PCR reads. The sample yields some 770,000 distinct CDR3 sequences, about a sixth seen once. Material: blood. This chain uses TRBV12-3 or TRBV12-4 with TRBJ2-4; 7 nucleotides line up with TRBD2. The source of this sequence is a man aged 18 to 29 with Graves' hyperthyroidism. The DNA of the CDR3 is TGTGCCAGCAGACGGGGGGACATTCAGTACTTC. Translating gives CASRRGDIQYF.